The 21 T cell receptor beta chains reported below all come from one sample, sequenced in a study of T cells expressing NK-cell markers. TCRdb re-called the 5' RACE reads and gives one entry per CDR3 protein, without DNA. Its clone listing holds roughly 390,000 distinct CDR3 sequences. The sequenced sample consisted of blood T cells: a sorted CD56 or NKG2C T cell subset, CD4+ or CD8+ T cells, or bulk PBMC T cells (not recorded which). Every receptor here comes from a man aged 18 to 70 in good health.

The V gene is TRBV12-3 or TRBV12-4, the J gene TRBJ1-1. The length of the CDR3 is 11 residues. CDR3 protein: CASRRNTEAFF.

Here the CDR3 reads CASSSRPRESTDTQYF. This chain uses TRBV7-8 with TRBJ2-3; the D call from TCRdb, TRBD1, cannot be confirmed without DNA. Germline-derived CDR1 and CDR2 are SGHVS and FQNEAQ. This CDR3 region has 16 residues. The full variable domain, rest sourced from reference TRBV7-8 and TRBJ2-3, is GAGVSQSPRYKVAKRGQDVALRCDPISGHVSLFWYQQALGQGPEFLTYFQNEAQLDKSGLPSDRFFAERPEGSVSTLKIQRTQQEDSAVYLCASSSRPRESTDTQYFGPGTRLTVL.

This chain links TRBV7-6 with TRBJ2-7; the D call of TRBD1 rests on TCRdb alone, since no DNA is present to check it. Germline values: CDR1 SGHVS, CDR2 FNYEAQ. The CDR3 runs to 15 residues. Here the CDR3 reads CASSPTGGTYAEQYF.

The chain carries TRBV20-1 and TRBJ2-7. Per the germline V gene, CDR1 is DFQATT and CDR2 is SNEGSKA (reference sequence). CDR3 length: 15 residues. The chain's CDR3 is CSANEDGASSYEQYF.

V is TRBV7-2 and J is TRBJ2-1; TCRdb indicates TRBD1, and absent DNA this call remains unverified. Germline-derived CDR1 and CDR2 are SGHTA and FQGNSA. The CDR3 is 16 amino acids. CDR3 residues: CASSASTGFSYNEQFF.

J is TRBJ2-4 and V is TRBV20-1. The CDR3 consists of 15 residues. Germline CDR1 and CDR2: DFQATT and SNEGSKA (reference sequence). This CDR3 is CSARDSGLAKNIQYF.

Here the CDR3 reads CASSHPTSGGALVDTQYF. The chain uses TRBV4-1 and TRBJ2-3; without DNA, the TCRdb call of TRBD2 cannot be checked. The CDR3 sequence is 18 residues long. Germline assignment: CDR1 MGHRA and CDR2 YSYEKL.

This chain joins TRBV28 and TRBJ2-1; no DNA is available, so the TRBD1 call from TCRdb remains unchecked. Germline values: CDR1 MDHEN, CDR2 SYDVKM. This CDR3 has 12 amino acids. The CDR3 sequence is CAIGVAGYEQFF.

The rearrangement links TRBV5-6 to TRBJ2-7; TCRdb picks TRBD1, but there is no DNA to check that call. The CDR3 is 15 residues long. Germline V gene sequence: CDR1 SGHDT, CDR2 YYEEEE. This chain's CDR3 is CASSFSGDRPYEQYF.

The V gene is TRBV7-2, the J gene TRBJ2-1; without DNA, the TCRdb call of TRBD2 cannot be checked. The germline V gene has CDR1 SGHTA and CDR2 FQGNSA. The CDR3 contains 15 residues. CDR3 region: CASRYLAGGRGEQFF.

The chain recombines TRBV28 with TRBJ2-5. The CDR3 spans 16 residues. Looked up from germline, CDR1 is MDHEN and CDR2 is SYDVKM. The CDR3 sequence: CASRNPGTGYQETQYF.

V gene TRBV6-2 or TRBV6-3 combines with J gene TRBJ2-5; TCRdb's D call, TRBD1, is unchecked because there is no DNA. CDR1 is MNHEY, CDR2 SVGEGT, per germline. The CDR3 has 13 residues. The chain's CDR3 is CASSYRDRETQYF.

The chain is built from TRBV5-4 and TRBJ1-4; there is no DNA to check the TCRdb D call of TRBD1. The germline CDR1 and CDR2 sequences are SGHNT and YYREEE (reference sequence). The CDR3 totals 15 residues. The CDR3 protein is CASSGAGATNEKLFF. Filled out from reference TRBV5-4 and TRBJ1-4, the complete variable domain reads ETGVTQSPTHLIKTRGQQVTLRCSSQSGHNTVSWYQQALGQGPQFIFQYYREEENGRGNFPPRFSGLQFPNYSSELNVNALELDDSALYLCASSGAGATNEKLFFGSGTQLSVL.

The chain links TRBV14 to TRBJ2-1; checking the TCRdb D call of TRBD1 is not possible without DNA. CDR1 and CDR2 (germline): SGHDN, FVKESK. The CDR3 extends over 15 amino acids. This CDR3 is CASSQVGAVGNEQFF.

V gene TRBV10-3 combines with J gene TRBJ2-1. This CDR3 is built from 16 residues. Germline V gene sequence: CDR1 ENHRY, CDR2 SYGVKD. The CDR3 protein is CAISEGNGDSGNEQFF.

This sequence joins TRBV7-9 and TRBJ2-3; no DNA is available, so the TRBD2 call from TCRdb remains unchecked. The CDR3 extends over 17 amino acids. CDR1 is SEHNR and CDR2 is FQNEAQ in the germline V gene (reference sequence). The CDR3 here is CASSSGTSGGRTDTQYF.

This sequence joins TRBV7-2 and TRBJ1-1; the D gene TCRdb calls, TRBD1, cannot be checked with no DNA. The CDR3 sequence is 14 residues long. Germline CDR1 and CDR2: SGHTA and FQGNSA. The CDR3 here is CASSSDRGSTEAFF.

The chain has TRBV29-1 and TRBJ2-7. This CDR3 contains 12 residues. Looked up from germline, CDR1 is SQVTM and CDR2 is ANQGSEA. The CDR3 is CSVKGGSYEQYF.

V usage is TRBV7-2 and J usage is TRBJ2-7; TCRdb picks TRBD2, but there is no DNA to check that call. This CDR3 has 17 residues. The germline CDR1 and CDR2 sequences are SGHTA and FQGNSA. The CDR3 reads CASSLVSSAGYSYEQYF.

The chain is built from TRBV7-9 and TRBJ2-2; TCRdb designates TRBD1, a call that cannot be tested without DNA. This CDR3 comprises 17 residues. Per germline, CDR1 SEHNR and CDR2 FQNEAQ (reference sequence). The CDR3 is CASSLAQTGANTGELFF.

This chain links TRBV20-1 with TRBJ2-5; absent DNA, TCRdb's TRBD1 call cannot be checked. Germline-derived CDR1 and CDR2 are DFQATT and SNEGSKA (reference sequence). The CDR3 runs 13 residues. The CDR3 region is CSAYLGGQETQYF.